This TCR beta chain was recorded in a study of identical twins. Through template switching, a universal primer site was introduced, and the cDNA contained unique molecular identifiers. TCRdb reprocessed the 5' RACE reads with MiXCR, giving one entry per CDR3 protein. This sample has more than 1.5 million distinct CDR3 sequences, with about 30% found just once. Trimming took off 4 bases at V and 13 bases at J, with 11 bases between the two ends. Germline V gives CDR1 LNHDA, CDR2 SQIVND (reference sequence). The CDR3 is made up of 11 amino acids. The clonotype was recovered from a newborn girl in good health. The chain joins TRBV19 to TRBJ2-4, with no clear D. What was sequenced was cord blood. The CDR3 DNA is TGTGCCAGTAGTACCGAGCGTACCCAGTACTTC. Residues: CASSTERTQYF.